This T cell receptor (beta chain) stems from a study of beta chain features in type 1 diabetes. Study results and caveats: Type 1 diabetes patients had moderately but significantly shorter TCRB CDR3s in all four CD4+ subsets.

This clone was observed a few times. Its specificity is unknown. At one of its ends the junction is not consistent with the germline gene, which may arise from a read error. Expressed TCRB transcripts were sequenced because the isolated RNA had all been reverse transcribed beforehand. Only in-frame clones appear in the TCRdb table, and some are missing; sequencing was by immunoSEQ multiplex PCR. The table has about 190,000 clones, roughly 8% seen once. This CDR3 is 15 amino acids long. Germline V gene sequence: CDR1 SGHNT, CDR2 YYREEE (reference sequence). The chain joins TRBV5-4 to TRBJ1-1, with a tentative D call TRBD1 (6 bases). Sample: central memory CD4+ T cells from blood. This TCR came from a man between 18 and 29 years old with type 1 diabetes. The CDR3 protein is CASSLGATQGGPQPF. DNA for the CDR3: TGTGCCAGCAGCTTGGGGGCCACGCAAGGGGGTCCGCAACCTTTT.